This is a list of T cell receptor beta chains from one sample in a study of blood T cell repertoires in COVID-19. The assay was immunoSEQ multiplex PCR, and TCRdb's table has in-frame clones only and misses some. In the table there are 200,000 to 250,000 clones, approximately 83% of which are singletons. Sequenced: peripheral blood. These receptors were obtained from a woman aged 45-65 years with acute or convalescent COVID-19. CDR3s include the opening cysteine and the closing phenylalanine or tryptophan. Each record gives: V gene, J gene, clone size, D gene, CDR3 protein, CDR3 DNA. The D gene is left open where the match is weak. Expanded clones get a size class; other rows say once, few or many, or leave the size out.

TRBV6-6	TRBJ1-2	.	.	CASSTPDRGNYGYTF	TGTGCCAGCAGTACCCCCGATCGGGGTAACTATGGCTACACCTTC
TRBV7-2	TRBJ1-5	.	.	CASSENPRGGNNNQPQHF	TGTGCCAGCAGCGAAAACCCCAGGGGTGGGAATAACAATCAGCCCCAGCATTTT
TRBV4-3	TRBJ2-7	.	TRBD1	CASSQSTPGQGEEQYF	TGCGCCAGCAGCCAGTCGACCCCGGGACAGGGGGAGGAGCAGTACTTC
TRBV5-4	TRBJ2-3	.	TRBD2	CASSNGLAGTSTDTQYF	TGTGCCAGCAGCAACGGACTAGCGGGAACTAGCACAGATACGCAGTATTTT
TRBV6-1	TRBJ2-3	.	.	CASSEGRTQYF	TGTGCCAGCAGTGAAGGTCGGACGCAGTATTTT
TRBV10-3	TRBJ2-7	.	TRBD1	CAISGGFQGEQYF	TGTGCCATCTCAGGGGGCTTCCAGGGTGAGCAGTACTTC
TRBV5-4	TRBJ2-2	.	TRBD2	CASSFLVAGNTGELFF	TGTGCCAGCAGCTTTTTGGTAGCGGGGAACACCGGGGAGCTGTTTTTT
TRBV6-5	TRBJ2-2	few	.	CASSYDSYGELFF	TGTGCCAGCAGTTACGACTCCTACGGGGAGCTGTTTTTT
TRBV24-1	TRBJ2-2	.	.	CATSKIGELFF	TGTGCCACGTCCAAAATCGGGGAGCTGTTTTTT
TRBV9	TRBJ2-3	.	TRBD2	CASSAGLAGAQDTQYF	TGTGCCAGCAGCGCCGGACTAGCGGGGGCCCAAGATACGCAGTATTTT
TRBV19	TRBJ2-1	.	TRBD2	CASSIGSGKLVNEQFF	TGTGCCAGTAGTATCGGTAGCGGGAAGTTAGTCAATGAGCAGTTCTTC
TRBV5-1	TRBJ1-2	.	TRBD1	CASSDGQGAGRGYTF	TGCGCCAGCAGTGACGGACAGGGGGCTGGTAGGGGCTACACCTTC
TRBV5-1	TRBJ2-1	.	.	CASSLGAGNKLGEQFF	TGCGCCAGCAGCTTGGGGGCGGGGAACAAACTGGGTGAGCAGTTCTTC
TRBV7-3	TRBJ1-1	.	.	CASSFSRETEAFF	TGTGCCAGCAGCTTCTCAAGGGAGACTGAAGCTTTCTTT
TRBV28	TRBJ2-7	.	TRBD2	CASVPGRSHEQYF	TGTGCCAGCGTCCCCGGGAGGTCCCACGAGCAGTACTTC
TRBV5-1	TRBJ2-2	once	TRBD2	CASSQREMGGELFF	TGCGCCAGCAGTCAGCGGGAGATGGGCGGGGAGCTGTTTTTT
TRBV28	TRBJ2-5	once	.	CASRSGWQETQYF	TGTGCCAGCAGATCAGGGTGGCAAGAGACCCAGTACTTC
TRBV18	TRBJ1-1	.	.	CASSPQGQSGTEAFF	TGTGCCAGCTCACCACAGGGTCAATCGGGAACTGAAGCTTTCTTT
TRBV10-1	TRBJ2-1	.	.	CASSEADNEQFF	TGCGCCAGCAGTGAAGCGGACAATGAGCAGTTCTTC
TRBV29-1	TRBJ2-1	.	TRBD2	CSVDATSGGDEQFF	TGCAGCGTTGATGCGACTAGCGGGGGGGATGAGCAGTTCTTC
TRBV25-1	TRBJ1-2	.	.	CASSDPPPSNYGYTF	TGTGCCAGCAGTGATCCCCCTCCGTCTAACTATGGCTACACCTTC
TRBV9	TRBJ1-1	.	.	CASSVDPAGNTEAFF	TGTGCCAGCAGCGTAGACCCGGCAGGTAACACTGAAGCTTTCTTT
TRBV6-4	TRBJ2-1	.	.	CASRIEVTRGYNEQFF	TGTGCCAGTCGGATCGAGGTCACTAGAGGCTACAATGAGCAGTTCTTC
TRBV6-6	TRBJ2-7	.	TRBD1	CASGTGGFYEQYF	TGTGCCAGTGGGACAGGGGGCTTCTACGAGCAGTACTTC
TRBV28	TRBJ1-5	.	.	CASGPPDRGKYQPQHF	TGTGCCAGCGGCCCGCCGGACCGGGGGAAATATCAGCCCCAGCATTTT
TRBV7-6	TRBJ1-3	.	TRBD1	CASSTGLTGEGNTIYF	TGTGCCAGCAGCACGGGACTGACAGGGGAGGGAAACACCATATATTTT
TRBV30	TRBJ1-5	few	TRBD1	CAWSPPGGYQPQHF	TGTGCCTGGAGTCCCCCAGGGGGCTATCAGCCCCAGCATTTT
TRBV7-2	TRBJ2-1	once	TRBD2	CASSEGREPYYNEQFF	TGTGCCAGCAGCGAGGGGCGGGAGCCATATTACAATGAGCAGTTCTTC
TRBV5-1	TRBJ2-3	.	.	CASSLEGTGSLPPDTQYF	TGCGCCAGCAGCTTGGAGGGAACAGGGTCTCTACCCCCAGATACGCAGTATTTT
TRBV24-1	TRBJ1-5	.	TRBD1	CATSVRDSYQPQHF	TGTGCCACCAGTGTTAGGGACAGTTATCAGCCCCAGCATTTT
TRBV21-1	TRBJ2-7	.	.	CASSKWGSGSSYEQYF	.
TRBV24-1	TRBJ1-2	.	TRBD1	CATSDLGQGYGYTF	TGTGCCACCAGTGATTTAGGACAGGGGTATGGCTACACCTTC
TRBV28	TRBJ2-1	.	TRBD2	CASSNSGISYNEQFF	TGTGCCAGCAGTAATAGCGGGATCTCCTACAATGAGCAGTTCTTC
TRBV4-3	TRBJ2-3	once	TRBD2	CASSQFRGGGPGGPDTQYF	TGCGCCAGCAGCCAATTTCGCGGGGGGGGACCTGGGGGCCCAGATACGCAGTATTTT
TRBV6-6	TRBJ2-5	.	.	CASSSVHRRQETQYF	TGTGCCAGCAGTAGTGTGCACAGGCGACAAGAGACCCAGTACTTC
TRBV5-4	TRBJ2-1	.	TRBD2	CASSSSRTSGPYNEQFF	TGTGCCAGCAGCTCTAGCCGGACTAGCGGCCCCTACAATGAGCAGTTCTTC
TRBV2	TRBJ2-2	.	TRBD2	CASSRLAANTGELFF	TGTGCCAGCAGCCGACTAGCGGCGAACACCGGGGAGCTGTTTTTT
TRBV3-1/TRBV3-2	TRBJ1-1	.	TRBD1	CASSQWDSVEAFF	TGTGCCAGCAGCCAATGGGACAGCGTCGAAGCTTTCTTT
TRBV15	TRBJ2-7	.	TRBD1	CAVGQGKSYEQYF	TGTGCCGTCGGACAGGGGAAATCCTACGAGCAGTACTTC
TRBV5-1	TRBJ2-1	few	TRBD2	CASSFVLAGHYNEQFF	TGCGCCAGCAGCTTCGTACTAGCGGGGCATTACAATGAGCAGTTCTTC
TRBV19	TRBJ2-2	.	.	CASSPVRVSHTGELFF	TGTGCCAGTAGCCCGGTGAGGGTCTCTCACACCGGGGAGCTGTTTTTT
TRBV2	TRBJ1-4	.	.	CASSVSQLNEKLFF	TGTGCCAGCAGTGTTTCACAGCTAAATGAAAAACTGTTTTTT
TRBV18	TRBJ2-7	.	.	CASSPGSDYEQYF	TGTGCCAGCTCACCAGGCTCCGACTACGAGCAGTACTTC
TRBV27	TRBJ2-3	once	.	CASSPGLRTDTQYF	TGTGCCAGCAGTCCCGGACTCAGGACAGATACGCAGTATTTT
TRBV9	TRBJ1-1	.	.	CASSSSTGNTEAFF	TGTGCCAGCAGCTCCTCGACGGGAAACACTGAAGCTTTCTTT
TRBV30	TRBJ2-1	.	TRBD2	CAWDPGLAGGNEQFF	TGTGCCTGGGACCCGGGACTAGCGGGGGGTAATGAGCAGTTCTTC
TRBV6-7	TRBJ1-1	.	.	CARDHTEAFF	TGTGCGCGGGACCACACTGAAGCTTTCTTT
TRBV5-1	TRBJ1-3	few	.	CASSATQSGNTIYF	TGCGCCAGCAGCGCGACTCAATCTGGAAACACCATATATTTT
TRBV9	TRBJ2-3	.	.	CASGGQYRMDTQYF	TGTGCCTCCGGGGGTCAGTATAGGATGGATACGCAGTATTTT